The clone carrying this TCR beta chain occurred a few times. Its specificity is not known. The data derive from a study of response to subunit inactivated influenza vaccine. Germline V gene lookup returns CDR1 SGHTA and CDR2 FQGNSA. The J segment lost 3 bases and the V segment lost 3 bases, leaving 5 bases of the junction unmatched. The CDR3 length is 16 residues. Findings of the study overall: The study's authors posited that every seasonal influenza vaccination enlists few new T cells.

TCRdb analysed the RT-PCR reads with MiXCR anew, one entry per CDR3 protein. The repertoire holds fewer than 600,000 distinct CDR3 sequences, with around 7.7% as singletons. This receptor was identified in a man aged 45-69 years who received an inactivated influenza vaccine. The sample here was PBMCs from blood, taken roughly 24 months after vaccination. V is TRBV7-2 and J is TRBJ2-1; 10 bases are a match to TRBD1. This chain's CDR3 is CASSFTGTGVYNEQFF. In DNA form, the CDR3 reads TGTGCCAGCAGCTTTACCGGGACAGGGGTCTACAATGAGCAGTTCTTC.